This T cell receptor beta chain was profiled in a study of blood T cell repertoires in COVID-19. The CDR3 runs to 16 residues. The germline gives CDR1 SGHRS, CDR2 YFSETQ. J was trimmed by 6 bases and V by 1 base; bases with no gene match: 10. Some clones are missing from TCRdb's copy, which holds only in-frame ones; the method was immunoSEQ multiplex PCR. The sample has approximately 150,000 clones, 81% seen once. Sequencing was done on a sample of PBMCs or T cells enriched from blood (not recorded which). The chain carries TRBV5-1 and TRBJ1-1, with 9 positions matching TRBD1. This receptor was identified in a woman aged 40 to 55 with acute COVID-19. In DNA, the CDR3 is TGCGCCAGCAGCTTGATCCCCCGGGACAGGGTCTCTGAAGCTTTCTTT. Residues: CASSLIPRDRVSEAFF.